This is a list of T cell receptor beta chains from one sample in a study of cytomegalovirus exposure and HLA in healthy donors. Assay: immunoSEQ multiplex PCR; the TCRdb copy retains only in-frame clones and omits some. The sample has about 150,000 clones, approximately 87% seen once. The sequenced sample consisted of PBMCs. These receptor sequences come from a man in his forties in good health and CMV-seronegative. The CDR3 runs from the conserved cysteine through the conserved F or W. D genes are given only for firm matches. Clone size is not always given. Where it is, it says once, few, many or a class for expanded clones.

DNA | CDR3 | V | D | size | J | length
TGTGCCAGCAGTCTAGGACCAGCGGGAGACGAGCAGTACTTC | CASSLGPAGDEQYF | TRBV27 | TRBD2 | . | TRBJ2-7 | 14
TGTGCCTGGGGGTGGACAGGCGAACCTAACTATGGCTACACCTTC | CAWGWTGEPNYGYTF | TRBV30 | TRBD1 | few | TRBJ1-2 | 15
TGTGCCAGCAGCCTAACCGGGACTTTCACAGATACGCAGTATTTT | CASSLTGTFTDTQYF | TRBV11-2 | . | once | TRBJ2-3 | 15
TGTGCCAGCAGTGACGAGGTAAACACTGAAGCTTTCTTT | CASSDEVNTEAFF | TRBV6-4 | . | . | TRBJ1-1 | 13
TGTGCCAGCAGCTCCTTTTGGGAGACAGGGGGCTCCCATGGCTACACCTTC | CASSSFWETGGSHGYTF | TRBV11-2 | TRBD1 | . | TRBJ1-2 | 17
TGTGCCAGCAGAACCCCCGGCGGGGGCATCACTGAAGCTTTCTTT | CASRTPGGGITEAFF | TRBV27 | . | . | TRBJ1-1 | 15
TGTGCCAGCAATCGGGACAGACAAGAGACCCAGTACTTC | CASNRDRQETQYF | TRBV2 | TRBD1 | . | TRBJ2-5 | 13
TGCAGCGTCGCTGACAGGGAAGGTCTTTCGATGAACACTGAAGCTTTCTTT | CSVADREGLSMNTEAFF | TRBV29-1 | TRBD1 | . | TRBJ1-1 | 17
TGCGCCAGCAGCTTGGCCCGGCTAGCGGGAGGTAGTAATGAGCAGTTCTTC | CASSLARLAGGSNEQFF | TRBV5-1 | TRBD2 | few | TRBJ2-1 | 17
TGTGCCATCAGTGGGGGACAGGGGGCTCATAACTCCTACGAGCAGTACTTC | CAISGGQGAHNSYEQYF | TRBV10-3 | TRBD1 | . | TRBJ2-7 | 17
TGTGCCAGCAGCGCCCCCGGGACAGGGAAATCCTACGAGCAGTACTTC | CASSAPGTGKSYEQYF | TRBV7-9 | TRBD1 | . | TRBJ2-7 | 16
TGCGCCAGCAGCGGGACTAACTACAATGAGCAGTTCTTC | CASSGTNYNEQFF | TRBV10-2 | TRBD2 | . | TRBJ2-1 | 13
TGTGCCAGCGCCTTCCGGGACAGATCTTCACCCCTCCACTTT | CASAFRDRSSPLHF | TRBV6-5 | TRBD1 | . | TRBJ1-6 | 14
TGCGCCAGCAGCCACGTTATAACCGGGACAGATAATTCACCCCTCCACTTT | CASSHVITGTDNSPLHF | TRBV4-3 | TRBD1 | few | TRBJ1-6 | 17
TGTGCCAGCGGGGGCATCTCTGGGGCCAACGTCCTAACTTTC | CASGGISGANVLTF | TRBV9 | . | . | TRBJ2-6 | 14
TGTGCCAGCAGCTTAACGACAGGCTACGAGGGGCAGTACTTC | CASSLTTGYEGQYF | TRBV7-9 | . | . | TRBJ2-7 | 14
TGTGCCAGCAGCGTCAGGGTCTTGGACTATGGCTACACCTTC | CASSVRVLDYGYTF | TRBV7-8 | . | . | TRBJ1-2 | 14
TGTGCCAGCAGCCAAGGTAGCGGGAGCCCAGAGACCCAGTACTTC | CASSQGSGSPETQYF | TRBV4-2 | TRBD2 | few | TRBJ2-5 | 15
TGCGCCAGCAGCCAAGAAGACAGCCTGGGCAATCAGCCCCAGCATTTT | CASSQEDSLGNQPQHF | TRBV4-1 | . | . | TRBJ1-5 | 16
TGTGCCAGCAGCTTGACAGGGGGCGGCAATCAGCCCCAGCATTTT | CASSLTGGGNQPQHF | TRBV7-2 | TRBD1 | . | TRBJ1-5 | 15
TGTGCCAGCACTACCATAGCGGGAGGGCCGTCAGATACGCAGTATTTT | CASTTIAGGPSDTQYF | TRBV7-8 | TRBD2 | . | TRBJ2-3 | 16
TGTGCCAGCAGTCCTAGCATGAGAGATACGCAGTATTTT | CASSPSMRDTQYF | TRBV25-1 | . | . | TRBJ2-3 | 13
TGCAGCGTTGAAAGGGGGAGCTCCTACAATGAGCAGTTCTTC | CSVERGSSYNEQFF | TRBV29-1 | . | once | TRBJ2-1 | 14
TGTGCCAGCAGCTTAACGGAGGGAAACACCATATATTTT | CASSLTEGNTIYF | TRBV7-3 | . | once | TRBJ1-3 | 13
TGCGCCAGCAGCCTCTTCGAGGGACAGGGAAAGGTCAATGAGCAGTTCTTC | CASSLFEGQGKVNEQFF | TRBV4-3 | TRBD1 | once | TRBJ2-1 | 17
TGTGCCAGCACTACCCCCCGGGGAGGCACCATATATTTT | CASTTPRGGTIYF | TRBV28 | . | . | TRBJ1-3 | 13
TGTGCCAGCAGCTCCCGCCATCGAGGGAGGGGCTACAATGAGCAGTTCTTC | CASSSRHRGRGYNEQFF | TRBV9 | TRBD2 | few | TRBJ2-1 | 17